The sequence of this T cell receptor (beta chain) was determined in a study of shared clonotypes between healthy human individuals. The study, taken as a whole, reports: Some naive CD4 clonotypes, 4% to 6%, turned up in common across a handful of donors.

The V segment lost 6 bases and the J segment 4 bases; nucleotides outside the gene matches: 13. Germline values: CDR1 SGHTA, CDR2 FQGTGA. The CDR3 has 18 residues. The donors were adults (healthy and HIV-negative) with no recent acute infections or vaccinations. About this clone itself: Its specificity is not known.

Profiled with immunoSEQ multiplex PCR; TCRdb holds only in-frame clones, not every one. The sample lists almost 750,000 clones; over 60% were seen once. The source is a woman in her 30s in good health. Sequencing was done on a sample of memory CD4+ T cells sorted from blood. As to subset: CD45RA-negative fraction. This rearrangement joins TRBV7-3 to TRBJ2-6; 9 nucleotides align to TRBD1. The CDR3 loop is CASSRPGQGVAGANVLTF. The CDR3 DNA follows: TGTGCCAGCAGTCGGCCGGGACAGGGCGTTGCGGGGGCCAACGTCCTGACTTTC.